These 32 T cell receptor beta chains share one sample of origin, sequenced in a study of OX40 agonist ivuxolimab in advanced cancers. The assay was immunoSEQ multiplex PCR, and TCRdb's table has in-frame clones only and misses some. The sample shows about 50,000 clones, approximately 80% of them seen only once. The sequenced sample was CD4+ or CD8+ T cells sorted from blood, obtained in a trial of the OX40 agonist ivuxolimab. The receptors here all came from an adult with an advanced solid tumor such as melanoma, head and neck, liver or kidney cancer.

This clone was seen a single time. The chain uses TRBV7-2 and TRBJ1-1; D is ambiguous. The CDR3 length is 13 residues. The germline V gene has CDR1 SGHTA and CDR2 FQGNSA. Trimming pared 3 bases from V and 5 bases from J, leaving 10 bases between. The CDR3 region is CASSFEVRTEAFF. CDR3 DNA: TGTGCCAGCAGCTTCGAGGTCAGGACTGAAGCTTTCTTT.

The V gene is TRBV11-2, the J gene TRBJ1-1; unclear D gene. V was pared by 4 bases and J by 0 bases, with 18 bases between. CDR3 length equals 17 residues. The germline CDR1 and CDR2 sequences are SGHAT and FQNNGV. The CDR3 protein is CASSSKDPYTMNTEAFF. The DNA for the CDR3 is TGTGCCAGCAGCTCTAAGGATCCTTACACGATGAACACTGAAGCTTTCTTT. The full variable domain, its missing parts supplied by reference TRBV11-2 and TRBJ1-1, is EAGVAQSPRYKIIEKRQSVAFWCNPISGHATLYWYQQILGQGPKLLIQFQNNGVVDDSQLPKDRFSAERLKGVDSTLKIQPAKLEDSAVYLCASSSKDPYTMNTEAFFGQGTRLTVV.

This clone appeared once. The chain links TRBV27 to TRBJ2-7, with D perhaps matching TRBD2 (6 bases). CDR3 size: 13 residues. Trimming left V 2 bases short and J 6 bases short, with 11 bases between. Germline values: CDR1 MNHEY, CDR2 SMNVEV (reference sequence). The CDR3 DNA is TGTGCCAGCAGTTTAGGGGGGAGAAGCGAGCAGTACTTC. It specifies CASSLGGRSEQYF.

The chain couples TRBV19 to TRBJ1-5, with TRBD1 matching over 10 bases. Germline values: CDR1 LNHDA, CDR2 SQIVND (reference sequence). This CDR3 spans 16 amino acids. The V gene end was trimmed by 9 bases and the J gene end by 2 bases; junction bases not matched to a gene: 10. The CDR3 loop reads CASRTGGFYRNQPQHF. CDR3 nucleotides: TGTGCCAGCAGGACAGGGGGGTTTTATCGCAATCAGCCCCAGCATTTT.

The chain carries TRBV13 and TRBJ2-5; D is ambiguous. The length of the CDR3 is 13 residues. The V gene's germline CDR1 is PRHDT and CDR2 FYEKMQ (reference sequence). Trimming removed 1 base at V and 2 bases at J, with 5 bases between. The CDR3 spells CASSLEPQETQYF. CDR3 coding DNA: TGTGCCAGCAGCTTAGAACCACAAGAGACCCAGTACTTC.

V and J are TRBV2 and TRBJ1-6; 9 bases line up with TRBD1. Germline-derived CDR1 and CDR2 are SNHLY and FYNNEI. The ends lost 3 bases at V and 0 bases at J; junction bases unmatched: 3. The CDR3 is 17 amino acids. The CDR3 here is CASSDDRGSSYNSPLHF. CDR3 bases: TGTGCCAGCAGTGATGACAGGGGGAGCTCCTATAATTCACCCCTCCACTTT.

V and J are TRBV4-1 and TRBJ2-3; the match to TRBD2 covers 10 bases. The trim removed 1 base at V and 4 bases at J, leaving 5 bases unmatched. The CDR3 loop spans 16 amino acids. CDR1 is MGHRA and CDR2 is YSYEKL in the germline V gene. The CDR3 DNA sequence: TGCGCCAGCAGCCAAGTCTCCCTAGCGGGGGCAGATACGCAGTATTTT. Translated: CASSQVSLAGADTQYF.

The V and J genes are TRBV11-2 and TRBJ1-4, with unresolved D. Germline CDR1 SGHAT, CDR2 FQNNGV. This CDR3 has 11 amino acids. V lost 8 bases and J lost 5, with 6 bases in between. Here the CDR3 DNA reads TGTGCCAGCGGGGAGAATGAAAAACTGTTTTTT. Its protein product is CASGENEKLFF.

The CDR3 DNA reads as TGTGCCAGCAGCCACCTCCTGGTGTTTGAAAAACTGTTTTTT. Encoded protein: CASSHLLVFEKLFF. J is TRBJ1-4 and V is TRBV11-2; D remains unclear. This CDR3 has 14 amino acids. The germline CDR1 and CDR2 sequences are SGHAT and FQNNGV. V lost 5 bases to trimming and J lost 7 bases, with 14 bases between them.

The rearrangement links TRBV28 to TRBJ1-5; D is possibly TRBD1 (6 bases). Looked up from germline, CDR1 is MDHEN and CDR2 is SYDVKM. The CDR3 totals 15 residues. V was cut by 2 bases and J by 1 base, with 9 bases left in between. The CDR3 nucleotides read TGTGCCAGCAGTTTACCAGGGGAGAGCAATCAGCCCCAGCATTTT. It translates to CASSLPGESNQPQHF.

DNA of the CDR3: TGTGCCAGCGGAGGCGGGGGGGCTGAGACCCAGTACTTC. Amino acid sequence: CASGGGGAETQYF. The V and J genes are TRBV9 and TRBJ2-5, with TRBD2 identical over 9 bases. The CDR3 is 13 amino acids. Germline CDR1 reads SGDLS; CDR2 reads YYNGEE. J gave up 5 bases and V 7 bases, and 6 bases lay outside the gene matches.

The CDR3 DNA sequence: TGTGCCAGCAGGTTCACAGGGACCGGGGAGCTGTTTTTT. Amino acids: CASRFTGTGELFF. This chain connects TRBV6-6 to TRBJ2-2, with D possibly matching TRBD1 (6 bases). This CDR3 contains 13 residues. The V gene lost 6 bases and the J gene lost 5 bases, with 10 bases spanning the gap. Germline CDR1 and CDR2: MNHNY and SVGAGI (reference sequence).

This clone appeared a few times. The chain uses TRBV6-5 and TRBJ2-3; D is uncertain. CDR1 is MNHEY, CDR2 SVGAGI, per germline. V dropped 0 bases and J dropped 5 bases, with 9 bases sitting between them. The CDR3 spans 14 residues. The CDR3 DNA follows: TGTGCCAGCAGTTACTCGGAGCAGGAAGATACGCAGTATTTT. The encoded protein is CASSYSEQEDTQYF.

The J gene is TRBJ2-1, the V gene TRBV11-2, with D maybe TRBD1 (7 bases). The V gene's germline CDR1 is SGHAT and CDR2 FQNNGV. Trimming pared 5 bases from V and 4 bases from J, leaving 21 bases between. The CDR3 extends over 17 amino acids. This CDR3 is CASSPGLAGGFYNEQFF. The CDR3, as DNA: TGTGCCAGCAGCCCGGGTTTAGCAGGGGGGTTTTACAATGAGCAGTTCTTC.

This clone has just a few counts. The J gene is TRBJ2-3, the V gene TRBV2; 10 positions agree with TRBD2. The germline V gene has CDR1 SNHLY and CDR2 FYNNEI. CDR3 length equals 16 residues. The V segment lost 4 bases and the J segment 1 base; nucleotides outside the gene matches: 5. CDR3 nucleotide sequence: TGTGCCAGCAGTGGGCAGCGGGGGGGCCGCACAGATACGCAGTATTTT. Its translation: CASSGQRGGRTDTQYF.

The rearrangement links TRBV5-1 to TRBJ2-1; TRBD2 might be the D (6 bases). The CDR3 loop spans 15 amino acids. The V gene's germline CDR1 is SGHRS and CDR2 YFSETQ. V lost 1 base, J lost 4 bases, and 12 bases lay in between. CDR3 sequence: CASSLTGGEYNEQFF. CDR3 nucleotides: TGCGCCAGCAGCTTGACGGGCGGGGAGTACAATGAGCAGTTCTTC.

The chain couples TRBV5-5 to TRBJ1-1; perhaps TRBD1 as D (5 bases). The CDR3 sequence is 17 residues long. Germline CDR1 is SGHKS and CDR2 is YYEKEE (reference sequence). V dropped 3 bases and J dropped 1 base, with 19 bases sitting between them. The CDR3: CASSSPGRPGANTEAFF. CDR3 bases: TGTGCCAGCAGCTCACCGGGCCGGCCTGGGGCGAACACTGAAGCTTTCTTT.

The V call is TRBV7-6, the J call TRBJ1-2, with D possibly matching TRBD1 (5 bases). The CDR3 length is 14 residues. The germline V gene has CDR1 SGHVS and CDR2 FNYEAQ. V lost 1 base, J lost 2 bases, and 8 bases lay in between. This CDR3 reads CASSLGGTNYGYTF. CDR3 sequence (DNA): TGTGCCAGCAGCTTAGGTGGGACGAACTATGGCTACACCTTC. The full variable domain, completed using reference TRBV7-6 and TRBJ1-2, is GAGVSQSPRYKVTKRGQDVALRCDPISGHVSLYWYRQALGQGPEFLTYFNYEAQQDKSGLPNDRFSAERPEGSISTLTIQRTEQRDSAMYRCASSLGGTNYGYTFGSGTRLTVV.

A few counts support this clone. The V gene is TRBV7-2, the J gene TRBJ1-1; D is unclear. The CDR3 covers 13 residues. Trimming left V 3 bases short and J 3 bases short, with 8 bases between. In germline, CDR1 is SGHTA, CDR2 FQGNSA. The CDR3 coding sequence is TGTGCCAGCAGCTTTCTAGGGCACACTGAAGCTTTCTTT. This sequence encodes CASSFLGHTEAFF. Together with reference TRBV7-2 and TRBJ1-1, the CDR3 gives the full variable domain: GAGVSQSPSNKVTEKGKDVELRCDPISGHTALYWYRQSLGQGLEFLIYFQGNSAPDKSGLPSDRFSAERTGGSVSTLTIQRTQQEDSAVYLCASSFLGHTEAFFGQGTRLTVV.

The chain uses TRBV5-4 and TRBJ1-2, with D perhaps TRBD1 (5 bases). The germline V gene has CDR1 SGHNT and CDR2 YYREEE (reference sequence). This CDR3 has 14 amino acids. Trimming removed 3 bases at V and 6 bases at J, with 15 bases between. CDR3 nucleotides: TGTGCCAGCAGCTCGGGGCCCGGGGAAGATGGCTACACCTTC. Protein sequence: CASSSGPGEDGYTF. Together with reference TRBV5-4 and TRBJ1-2, the CDR3 gives the full variable domain: ETGVTQSPTHLIKTRGQQVTLRCSSQSGHNTVSWYQQALGQGPQFIFQYYREEENGRGNFPPRFSGLQFPNYSSELNVNALELDDSALYLCASSSGPGEDGYTFGSGTRLTVV.

CDR3 nucleotides: TGCGCCAGCAGCTTGGGACAGGGGGGCACCGGGGAGCTGTTTTTT. Translation gives CASSLGQGGTGELFF. The J gene is TRBJ2-2, the V gene TRBV5-1; 9 nucleotides line up with TRBD1. The CDR3 sequence is 15 residues long. Trimming at V came to 0 bases and at J to 4 bases, leaving 1 base not matched to a gene. Germline CDR1 and CDR2: SGHRS and YFSETQ.

The rearrangement links TRBV5-4 to TRBJ2-3, with D possibly being TRBD2 (6 bases). Per the germline V gene, CDR1 is SGHNT and CDR2 is YYREEE (reference sequence). This CDR3 is built from 15 residues. Between the trimmed V and J ends, which lost 1 base and 1 base, there was a span of 10 bases. CDR3 bases: TGTGCCAGCAGCTTGTCGGGAGCGGGCACAGATACGCAGTATTTT. It specifies CASSLSGAGTDTQYF.

The gene calls are TRBV7-2 and TRBJ2-3, with TRBD2 matching 7 bases. Per the germline V gene, CDR1 is SGHTA and CDR2 is FQGNSA. V trimming: 1 base; J trimming: 0 bases; junction bases outside the gene matches: 10. CDR3 length equals 18 residues. CDR3 loop: CASSLGASGVTSTDTQYF. CDR3 DNA: TGTGCCAGCAGCTTAGGGGCTAGCGGCGTCACTAGCACAGATACGCAGTATTTT.

V gene TRBV5-6 combines with J gene TRBJ2-7, with a weak D call TRBD1 (7 bases). Per germline, CDR1 SGHDT and CDR2 YYEEEE. Trimming took off 4 bases at V and 2 bases at J, with 25 bases between the two ends. The CDR3 is made up of 18 amino acids. The CDR3 DNA reads TGTGCCAGCAGCCACCGTCAGCGGTTGGAGGGGGCCGCCTACGAGCAGTACTTC. Residues: CASSHRQRLEGAAYEQYF.

This chain uses TRBV5-1 with TRBJ1-1; D perhaps matches TRBD1 (5 bases). Trimming removed 0 bases at V and 0 bases at J, with 9 bases between. Germline V gives CDR1 SGHRS, CDR2 YFSETQ. The CDR3 has 15 residues. The CDR3 DNA sequence: TGCGCCAGCAGCTTGGCCGGGGGGATGAACACTGAAGCTTTCTTT. This encodes CASSLAGGMNTEAFF.

The chain recombines TRBV2 with TRBJ1-1; 9 bases map to TRBD1. Trimming cost V 6 bases and J 5 bases; bases outside gene matches: 4. The germline V gene encodes CDR1 SNHLY and CDR2 FYNNEI. The CDR3 is made up of 13 amino acids. CDR3 sequence reads: CASRAQGATEAFF. For the CDR3, the DNA is TGTGCCAGCAGGGCACAGGGGGCGACTGAAGCTTTCTTT.

The V call is TRBV7-9, the J call TRBJ2-4, with 7 positions matching TRBD1. The CDR3 runs to 16 residues. V shed 4 bases and J 2 bases; nucleotides not matched to a gene: 8. The germline CDR1 and CDR2 sequences are SEHNR and FQNEAQ (reference sequence). CDR3 sequence (DNA): TGTGCCAGCAGCTCCTGGAGGACAGGAACCAAAAACATTCAGTACTTC. Translating gives CASSSWRTGTKNIQYF.

The chain couples TRBV6-5 to TRBJ2-2; TRBD2 aligns across 7 bases. The CDR3 length is 14 residues. With 6 bases clipped from V and 4 bases from J, the junction kept 5 bases outside the gene matches. Germline V gives CDR1 MNHEY, CDR2 SVGAGI. In nucleotides, the CDR3 is TGTGCCAGCAGGGGGAGGGCGGCCACCGGGGAGCTGTTTTTT. Amino acid sequence: CASRGRAATGELFF.

The chain employs TRBV9 and TRBJ2-1; 8 bases fit TRBD2. CDR3 length equals 16 residues. Germline V gives CDR1 SGDLS, CDR2 YYNGEE. The V and J ends lost 0 bases and 7 bases, in that order; junction bases with no gene match: 9. CDR3 in DNA: TGTGCCAGCAGCGTAGCCCCTTTCCGGGAGGGGAATGAGCAGTTCTTC. Its protein is CASSVAPFREGNEQFF.

With respect to this clone: The same CDR3 arises from other DNA sequences in this sample as well. This sequence joins TRBV5-1 and TRBJ2-7; 9 nucleotides match TRBD2. The CDR3 spans 15 residues. V shed 1 base, J shed 1 base, and the junction held 3 bases outside the gene matches. Germline CDR1 is SGHRS and CDR2 is YFSETQ. The CDR3 sequence: CASSLSGGRSYEQYF. DNA of the CDR3: TGCGCCAGCAGCTTGAGCGGGGGGCGATCCTACGAGCAGTACTTC.

The CDR3 loop reads CASSPKGPGELFF. DNA of the CDR3: TGTGCCAGCAGCCCGAAGGGGCCCGGGGAGCTGTTTTTT. The chain is built from TRBV5-4 and TRBJ2-2; maybe TRBD1 (5 bases). The length of the CDR3 is 13 residues. Germline V gene sequence: CDR1 SGHNT, CDR2 YYREEE (reference sequence). Between the trimmed V and J ends, which lost 4 bases and 6 bases, there was a span of 10 bases. Full variable domain (rest looked up from reference TRBV5-4 and TRBJ2-2): ETGVTQSPTHLIKTRGQQVTLRCSSQSGHNTVSWYQQALGQGPQFIFQYYREEENGRGNFPPRFSGLQFPNYSSELNVNALELDDSALYLCASSPKGPGELFFGEGSRLTVL.

V usage is TRBV29-1 and J usage is TRBJ2-7, with 15 positions matching TRBD2. Germline lookup yields CDR1 SQVTM and CDR2 ANQGSEA. The junction had 6 bases not matched to a gene; V was cut back by 6 bases and J by 6 bases. The CDR3 is made up of 14 amino acids. The CDR3 sequence: CSVRTSGGASEQYF. CDR3 in DNA: TGCAGCGTAAGGACTAGCGGGGGGGCCAGCGAGCAGTACTTC.